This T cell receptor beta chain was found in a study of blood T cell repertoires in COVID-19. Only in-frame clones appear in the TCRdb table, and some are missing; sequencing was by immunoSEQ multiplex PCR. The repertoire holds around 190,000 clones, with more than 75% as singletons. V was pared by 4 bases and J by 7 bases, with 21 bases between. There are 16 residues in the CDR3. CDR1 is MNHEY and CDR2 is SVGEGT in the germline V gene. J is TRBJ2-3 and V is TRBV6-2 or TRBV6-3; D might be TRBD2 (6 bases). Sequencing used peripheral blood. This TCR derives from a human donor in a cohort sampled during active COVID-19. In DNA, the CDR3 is TGTGCCAGCAGTTGGAGGGATGGGGGACTTATTAATACGCAGTATTTT. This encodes CASSWRDGGLINTQYF.